This T cell receptor (beta chain) was profiled in a study of T cell repertoires in cytomegalovirus infection. The overall study: In public TCR beta signatures, there were indications of both CMV infection and matching HLA type.

The CDR3 is made up of 13 amino acids. Germline CDR1 and CDR2: SQVTM and ANQGSEA. V was trimmed by 0 bases and J by 6 bases, leaving 12 bases between them. A single record per CDR3 protein comes from TCRdb applying MiXCR to the reads. The table includes roughly 90,000 distinct CDR3 sequences, about 29% detected once. This clonotype was observed a handful of times. The antigen is unknown. The TCR was taken from a human donor in good health (CMV status not recorded). Some clones in this sample may be carry-over from other donors' samples. The sequences come from CD8+ T cells from cultured PBMCs, collected from culture after CMV antigen stimulation. This chain links TRBV29-1 with TRBJ2-7, with a possible D match to TRBD1 (6 bases). Here the CDR3 DNA reads TGCAGCGTTGAAGATCTAACAGGGATCGAGCAGTACTTC. This encodes CSVEDLTGIEQYF.